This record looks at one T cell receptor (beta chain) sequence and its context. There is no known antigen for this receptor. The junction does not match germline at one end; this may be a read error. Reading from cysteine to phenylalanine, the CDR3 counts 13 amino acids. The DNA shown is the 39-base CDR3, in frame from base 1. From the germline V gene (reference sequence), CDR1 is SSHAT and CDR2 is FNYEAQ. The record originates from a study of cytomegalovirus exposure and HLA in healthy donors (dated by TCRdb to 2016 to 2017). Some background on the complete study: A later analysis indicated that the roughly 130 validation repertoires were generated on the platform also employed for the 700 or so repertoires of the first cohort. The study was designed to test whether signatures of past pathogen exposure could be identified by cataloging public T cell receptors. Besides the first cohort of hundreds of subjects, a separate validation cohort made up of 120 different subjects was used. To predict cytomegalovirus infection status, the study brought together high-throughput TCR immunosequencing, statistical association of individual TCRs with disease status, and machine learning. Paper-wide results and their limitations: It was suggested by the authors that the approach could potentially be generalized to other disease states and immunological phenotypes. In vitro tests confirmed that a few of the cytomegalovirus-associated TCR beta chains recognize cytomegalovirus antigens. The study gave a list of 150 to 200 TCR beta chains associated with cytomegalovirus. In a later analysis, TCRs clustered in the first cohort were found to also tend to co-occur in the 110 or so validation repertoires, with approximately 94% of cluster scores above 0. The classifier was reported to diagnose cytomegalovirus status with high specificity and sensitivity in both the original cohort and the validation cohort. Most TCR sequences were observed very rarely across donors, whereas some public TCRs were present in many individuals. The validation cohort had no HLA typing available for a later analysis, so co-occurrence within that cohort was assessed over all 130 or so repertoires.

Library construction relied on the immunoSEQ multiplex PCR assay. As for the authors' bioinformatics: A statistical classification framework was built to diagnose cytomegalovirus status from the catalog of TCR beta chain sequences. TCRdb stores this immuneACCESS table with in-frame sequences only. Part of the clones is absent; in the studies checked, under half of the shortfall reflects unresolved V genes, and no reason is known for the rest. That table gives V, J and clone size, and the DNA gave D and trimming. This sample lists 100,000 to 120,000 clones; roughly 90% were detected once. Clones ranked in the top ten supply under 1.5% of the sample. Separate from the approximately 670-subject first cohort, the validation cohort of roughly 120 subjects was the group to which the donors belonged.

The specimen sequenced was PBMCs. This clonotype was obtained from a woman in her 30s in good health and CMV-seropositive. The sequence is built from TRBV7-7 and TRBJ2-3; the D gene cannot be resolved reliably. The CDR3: CASSLVEADTQYF. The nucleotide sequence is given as TGTGCTAGCAGCTTAGTTGAGGCAGATACGCAGTATTTT.